The 25 T cell receptor beta chains listed next were all sequenced from one sample in a study of vaccination and CD4 T cells after COVID-19. This sample's time point: late sampling 161 to 241 days after vaccination in a few convalescent patients. TCRdb processed the PCR reads anew with MiXCR; each CDR3 protein has one entry. Among about 29,000 distinct CDR3 sequences listed, approximately 49% were seen once. Sequencing was performed on CD4+ T cells from blood, taken about 7 months after SARS-CoV-2 vaccination. The receptors here all came from a human donor who had recovered from COVID-19.

The chain couples TRBV19 to TRBJ1-6; D gene unclear. The CDR3 runs 12 residues. V was shortened by 3 bases and J by 7 bases, with 4 bases between the two germline ends. The germline V gene encodes CDR1 LNHDA and CDR2 SQIVND (reference sequence). CDR3: CASSMVNSPLHF. The CDR3 coding sequence is TGTGCCAGTAGTATGGTAAATTCACCCCTCCACTTT.

The V gene is TRBV6-4, the J gene TRBJ2-6, with a possible D match to TRBD1 (6 bases). Trimming stripped 6 bases from V and 1 base from J, with 10 bases between. This CDR3 has 15 residues. CDR1 and CDR2 from the germline V gene are MRHNA and SNTAGT. The CDR3 protein is CASSAGQSGANVLTF. DNA for the CDR3: TGTGCCAGCAGCGCCGGACAGTCTGGGGCCAACGTCCTGACTTTC.

This clonotype occurred once. The rearrangement links TRBV6-2 or TRBV6-3 to TRBJ2-7; 13 bases align to TRBD2. Per the germline V gene, CDR1 is MNHEY and CDR2 is SVGEGT. This CDR3 comprises 15 residues. V trimming: 6 bases; J trimming: 5 bases; junction bases outside the gene matches: 7. The CDR3 region has the DNA TGTGCCAGCAGACCGACTAGCGGGAGGATCCACGAGCAGTACTTC. Amino acid sequence: CASRPTSGRIHEQYF.

The chain links TRBV2 to TRBJ1-5; TRBD1 agrees at 11 bases. V shed 6 bases and J 4 bases; nucleotides not matched to a gene: 8. The CDR3 sequence is 16 residues long. CDR1 SNHLY and CDR2 FYNNEI come from the germline V gene. CDR3 loop: CASSRTGGGENQPQHF. CDR3 nucleotides: TGTGCCAGCAGCCGGACAGGGGGCGGGGAGAATCAGCCCCAGCATTTT.

This chain joins TRBV29-1 and TRBJ2-1, with 10 bases lining up with TRBD2. The germline V gene encodes CDR1 SQVTM and CDR2 ANQGSEA. V dropped 7 bases and J dropped 5; count of bases not matched to a gene: 8. The CDR3 length is 14 residues. The DNA of the CDR3 is TGCAGCGCAGCCGGGACTAGCGTAAACAATGAGCAGTTCTTC. This sequence encodes CSAAGTSVNNEQFF.

This clonotype turned up a few times. V gene TRBV20-1 combines with J gene TRBJ1-2; weak D call: TRBD1 (6 bases). The CDR3 has 16 residues. Per the germline V gene, CDR1 is DFQATT and CDR2 is SNEGSKA (reference sequence). Trimming stripped 2 bases from V and 0 bases from J, with 16 bases between. The DNA for the CDR3 is TGCAGTGCTAGACCCCCCAGGGAGGGGGCTAACTATGGCTACACCTTC. Translating gives CSARPPREGANYGYTF.

The chain is built from TRBV20-1 and TRBJ2-3, with TRBD2 matching over 8 bases. The germline V gene encodes CDR1 DFQATT and CDR2 SNEGSKA (reference sequence). After removal of 6 bases from V and 2 bases from J, the junction contained 7 bases not matched to a gene. The CDR3 has 14 amino acids. The CDR3 protein is CSAQLAEITDTQYF. CDR3 sequence (DNA): TGCAGTGCCCAACTAGCGGAGATCACAGATACGCAGTATTTT.

J is TRBJ2-7 and V is TRBV10-3, with D tentatively TRBD1 or TRBD2 (6 bases each). The ends were cut back, 0 bases at V and 10 bases at J, with 25 bases in the middle. In germline, CDR1 is ENHRY, CDR2 SYGVKD. The CDR3 extends over 17 amino acids. CDR3: CAISESLVGSQQGGQYF. DNA for the CDR3: TGTGCCATCAGTGAGTCTTTAGTCGGGAGCCAACAGGGTGGCCAGTACTTC.

The chain's CDR3 is CAIRDGQGGYEQYF. In DNA form, the CDR3 reads TGTGCCATCAGGGATGGACAGGGGGGCTACGAGCAGTACTTC. V is TRBV10-3 and J is TRBJ2-7; 10 bases are shared with TRBD1. V lost 6 bases, J lost 3 bases, and 5 bases stayed unmatched. Germline CDR1 reads ENHRY; CDR2 reads SYGVKD. This CDR3 comprises 14 residues.

The chain couples TRBV20-1 to TRBJ1-3; D gene uncertain. The germline gives CDR1 DFQATT, CDR2 SNEGSKA (reference sequence). The germline V and J ends were trimmed by 5 bases and 0 bases, with 8 bases remaining between them. The CDR3 contains 13 residues. The CDR3 bases are TGCAGTGCTGGGTCCATCTCTGGAAACACCATATATTTT. It is translated as CSAGSISGNTIYF.

The rearrangement joins TRBV11-2 to TRBJ2-1, with 12 positions matching TRBD2. The CDR3 runs to 16 residues. V trimming: 7 bases; J trimming: 5 bases; junction bases outside the gene matches: 9. The germline gives CDR1 SGHAT, CDR2 FQNNGV. This chain's CDR3 is CASTESRTSGNNEQFF. CDR3 sequence (DNA): TGTGCCAGCACCGAAAGCCGGACTAGCGGGAACAATGAGCAGTTCTTC.

This clonotype has only a few counts. The CDR3, as DNA: TGTGCCAGCTCATCGGTGGGGACAGGGGGCTTTGGAGATACGCAGTATTTT. Its translation is CASSSVGTGGFGDTQYF. The V gene is TRBV7-2, the J gene TRBJ2-3; 12 bases fit TRBD1. Germline V gene data show CDR1 as SGHTA and CDR2 as FQGNSA. V lost 8 bases, J lost 5 bases, and 14 bases stayed unmatched. The CDR3 is made up of 17 amino acids.

This clonotype appeared a few times. V gene TRBV6-1 combines with J gene TRBJ2-5; tentative D call: TRBD2 (7 bases). The CDR3 totals 20 residues. The V and J ends lost 5 bases and 4 bases respectively, with 32 bases between them. CDR1 and CDR2 (germline): MNHNS, SASEGT. The CDR3 sequence: CASSPWGSGLGGRAGETQYF. The CDR3, as DNA: TGTGCCAGCAGTCCCTGGGGTTCCGGGCTAGGGGGGAGGGCCGGAGAGACCCAGTACTTC.

The rearrangement links TRBV4-1 to TRBJ1-5; weak D call: TRBD1 (5 bases). Per germline, CDR1 MGHRA and CDR2 YSYEKL. V gave up 3 bases and J gave up 3 bases, with 12 bases separating them. This CDR3 region has 15 residues. CDR3 sequence (DNA): TGCGCCAGCAGCCAGGTTACAGGTTCCAATCAGCCCCAGCATTTT. It encodes CASSQVTGSNQPQHF.

This clonotype has a handful of counts. The chain couples TRBV7-8 to TRBJ2-2; D not certain. Per germline, CDR1 SGHVS and CDR2 FQNEAQ. V dropped 5 bases and J dropped 5 bases, with 15 bases sitting between them. CDR3 length: 15 amino acids. CDR3 sequence (DNA): TGTGCCAGCAGCCCACCGGGCCCGGAGACCGGGGAGCTGTTTTTT. Its protein product is CASSPPGPETGELFF.

This clonotype has more than one count but fewer than ten. CDR3 DNA sequence: TGTGCCACCAGCAGAGATCGCGGGACAGGGTCCTATGGCTACACCTTC. Translating gives CATSRDRGTGSYGYTF. The rearrangement joins TRBV15 to TRBJ1-2, with 9 bases identical to TRBD1. The germline gives CDR1 LNHNV, CDR2 YYDKDF (reference sequence). This CDR3 has 16 residues. The V gene end was trimmed by 0 bases and the J gene end by 4 bases; junction bases not matched to a gene: 6.

V usage is TRBV6-5 and J usage is TRBJ2-1; D is unclear. The CDR3 covers 14 residues. In germline, CDR1 is MNHEY, CDR2 SVGAGI. Trimming cost V 1 base and J 5 bases, with 9 bases left between them. The chain's CDR3 is CASSYLFSDNEQFF. For the CDR3, the DNA is TGTGCCAGCAGTTACTTGTTTTCAGACAATGAGCAGTTCTTC.

The gene calls are TRBV7-9 and TRBJ1-1; a possible D gene is TRBD1 (6 bases). CDR3 length: 14 residues. Trimming removed 5 bases from V and 10 bases from J, with 20 bases in between. Germline V gives CDR1 SEHNR, CDR2 FQNEAQ (reference sequence). CDR3 protein: CASSEDNWGHGAFF. CDR3 in DNA: TGTGCCAGCAGCGAGGACAACTGGGGGCATGGAGCTTTCTTT.

The gene calls are TRBV7-2 and TRBJ1-5; 10 positions match TRBD1. The germline V gene encodes CDR1 SGHTA and CDR2 FQGNSA. V lost 1 base and J lost 5; bases outside the gene matches: 2. CDR3 length: 15 amino acids. CDR3 sequence (DNA): TGTGCCAGCAGCTTAGAAGACAGGGGGCATCAGCCCCAGCATTTT. This codes for CASSLEDRGHQPQHF. Variable domain in full (rest from reference TRBV7-2 and TRBJ1-5): GAGVSQSPSNKVTEKGKDVELRCDPISGHTALYWYRQSLGQGLEFLIYFQGNSAPDKSGLPSDRFSAERTGGSVSTLTIQRTQQEDSAVYLCASSLEDRGHQPQHFGDGTRLSIL.

In this sample, this clonotype turned up a few times. This chain links TRBV20-1 with TRBJ2-3, with D possibly being TRBD2 (6 bases). This CDR3 comprises 13 residues. Trimming left V 6 bases short and J 5 bases short, with 15 bases between. CDR1 is DFQATT and CDR2 is SNEGSKA in the germline V gene (reference sequence). The CDR3 coding sequence is TGCAGTGCCCATCGGAGGGAAATAGATACGCAGTATTTT. Residues: CSAHRREIDTQYF.

The chain employs TRBV2 and TRBJ2-5; 8 nucleotides align to TRBD1. V lost 7 bases to trimming and J lost 4 bases; unmatched junction nucleotides: 8. CDR1 and CDR2 (germline): SNHLY, FYNNEI. The CDR3 is 14 amino acids. The CDR3 DNA reads TGTGCCAGCATTTCTGACAGGGGACGAGAGACCCAGTACTTC. It codes for CASISDRGRETQYF.

V gene TRBV4-3 combines with J gene TRBJ1-5; the D is unclear. The V gene's germline CDR1 is LGHNA and CDR2 YSLEER. The CDR3 is 14 residues long. Trimming cost V 0 bases and J 0 bases, with 3 bases left between them. The CDR3 nucleotides read TGCGCCAGCAGCCAAGATCCTAGCAATCAGCCCCAGCATTTT. This gives the protein CASSQDPSNQPQHF.

The chain carries TRBV27 and TRBJ2-7, with 9 positions matching TRBD2. V was pared by 2 bases and J by 3 bases, with 5 bases of the junction left unmatched. Germline V gene data show CDR1 as MNHEY and CDR2 as SMNVEV (reference sequence). This CDR3 is 15 amino acids long. The CDR3 DNA sequence: TGTGCCAGCAGTTTAAGGGCGGGAGGGCTCTACGAGCAGTACTTC. Its protein is CASSLRAGGLYEQYF.

The chain couples TRBV7-3 to TRBJ2-1; D uncertain. The CDR3 is 12 amino acids. Germline assignment: CDR1 SGHTA and CDR2 FQGTGA. Trimming took 8 bases from V and 9 from J, leaving 14 bases between them. The CDR3 DNA follows: TGTGCCAGCGGAAGCTCCAGTGGTGAGCAGTTCTTC. The encoded protein is CASGSSSGEQFF.

This clonotype was seen a handful of times. This chain links TRBV7-9 with TRBJ1-2; 7 bases are a match to TRBD1. The CDR3 spans 16 residues. CDR1 is SEHNR, CDR2 FQNEAQ, per germline (reference sequence). The junction had 7 bases not matched to a gene; V was cut back by 0 bases and J by 3 bases. DNA of the CDR3: TGTGCCAGCAGCTTAGCCGCGGTCACAGGGGACTATGGCTACACCTTC. Amino acids: CASSLAAVTGDYGYTF.